The present T cell receptor (beta chain) was sequenced within a study of blood T cell repertoires in COVID-19. Study-wide background: Spain, Italy and the United States supplied samples that represented acute and convalescent COVID-19.

With 0 bases removed from V and 5 bases from J, the gap between germline ends came to 13 bases. CDR3 length: 15 residues. Germline V gene data show CDR1 as SEHNR and CDR2 as FQNEAQ (reference sequence). Participant ages covered roughly 18 to 89 years across about 22 US areas. As originally analysed: Reference gene primer amplification yielded estimated nucleated cell counts. Some clones are missing from TCRdb's copy, which holds only in-frame ones; the method was immunoSEQ multiplex PCR. D and trimming come from the DNA, and the V and J calls and clone size come from that table. The sample lists some 150,000 clones; roughly 90% were seen once.

The sequencing sample was made of PBMCs or T cells enriched from blood (not recorded which). V gene TRBV7-9 combines with J gene TRBJ2-5; weak D call: TRBD2 (6 bases). The sequence was obtained from a woman younger than 45 with acute COVID-19. The CDR3 DNA is TGTGCCAGCAGCTTAGCTCGACTAGTACAGGAGACCCAGTACTTC. Amino acids: CASSLARLVQETQYF.